This entry lists 30 T cell receptor beta chains sequenced from one sample in a study of T cells in Graves' hyperthyroidism and ophthalmopathy. The TCR beta CDR3 regions underwent amplification using RNA transcripts as the source. The TCR CDR3 was amplified in a first-round RT-PCR using the HTBI primer set. TCRdb reprocessed the multiplex PCR reads via MiXCR and lists one record per CDR3 protein. The sample holds 300,000 or so distinct CDR3 sequences, around 16% seen once. Sequenced sample: blood. These receptors were taken from a man under 40 with Graves' hyperthyroidism.

This clonotype was counted only a few times. The rearrangement links TRBV5-1 to TRBJ2-7, with TRBD2 matching 8 bases. Per the germline V gene, CDR1 is SGHRS and CDR2 is YFSETQ. V was clipped by 0 bases and J by 5 bases; unmatched bases: 4. This CDR3 region has 14 residues. Here the CDR3 DNA reads TGCGCCAGCAGCTTGGACAGGACTAGCAACGAGCAGTACTTC. Translated: CASSLDRTSNEQYF.

This clonotype has a count of ten or more. The chain couples TRBV9 to TRBJ2-3; TRBD2 is a possible D gene (6 bases). Germline V gives CDR1 SGDLS, CDR2 YYNGEE. There are 15 residues in the CDR3. V lost 1 base to trimming and J lost 3 bases, with 12 bases between them. The CDR3, as DNA: TGTGCCAGCAGCGTACGGGAGCTGGGAACAGATACGCAGTATTTT. The encoded protein is CASSVRELGTDTQYF.

This clonotype has just a few counts. The chain links TRBV30 to TRBJ1-6; D gene unclear. This CDR3 has 14 residues. Between the trimmed V and J ends, which lost 1 base and 1 base, there was a span of 5 bases. Germline CDR1 is GTSNPN and CDR2 is SVGIG (reference sequence). The CDR3 nucleotides read TGTGCCTGGAGTGGGGTTTCCTATAATTCACCCCTCCACTTT. Translated: CAWSGVSYNSPLHF. Complete variable domain (other parts from reference TRBV30 and TRBJ1-6): SQTIHQWPATLVQPVGSPLSLECTVEGTSNPNLYWYRQAAGRGLQLLFYSVGIGQISSEVPQNLSASRPQDRQFILSSKKLLLSDSGFYLCAWSGVSYNSPLHFGNGTRLTVT.

About this clonotype itself: An end of the junction does not agree with germline; a read error may underlie this. The chain is built from TRBV7-7 and TRBJ2-2; 9 bases line up with TRBD2. Per germline, CDR1 SSHAT and CDR2 FNYEAQ (reference sequence). This CDR3 is 16 amino acids long. For the CDR3, the DNA is TGTGCTAGCAGCTTATTACTAGCGGGTACCACCGGGGAGCTGTTTTTT. Amino acids: CASSLLLAGTTGELFF.

This clonotype occurred many times. V and J are TRBV2 and TRBJ1-5, with D possibly TRBD1 on 6 matching bases. The germline CDR1 and CDR2 sequences are SNHLY and FYNNEI. V was clipped by 8 bases and J by 3 bases, with 17 bases between them. This CDR3 is 15 amino acids long. In DNA, the CDR3 is TGTGCCAGCCGAAAAACAGGGAATCCCAATCAGCCCCAGCATTTT. This encodes CASRKTGNPNQPQHF.

This clonotype occurred a few times. This chain links TRBV9 with TRBJ2-2; TRBD2 matches 7 bases. This CDR3 is built from 17 residues. Germline values: CDR1 SGDLS, CDR2 YYNGEE. J gave up 4 bases and V 2 bases, and 11 bases lay outside the gene matches. The CDR3 coding sequence is TGTGCCAGCAGCGTTTGGGCGGGAGCGAGGGGCACCGGGGAGCTGTTTTTT. It translates to CASSVWAGARGTGELFF.

This clonotype was recorded many times. The chain recombines TRBV27 with TRBJ2-3, with TRBD2 matching over 13 bases. Trimming took 6 bases from V and 3 from J; bases not matched to a gene: 3. CDR1 and CDR2 from the germline V gene are MNHEY and SMNVEV (reference sequence). The CDR3 spans 15 residues. The CDR3 region is CASRGTSGKTDTQYF. The CDR3 DNA follows: TGTGCCAGCAGGGGGACTAGCGGGAAAACAGATACGCAGTATTTT.

Comments on this clonotype: This sequence may be a read error, since a much larger clone differs from it by one base. The chain joins TRBV6-5 to TRBJ2-7, with D possibly matching TRBD2 (5 bases). Germline values: CDR1 MNHEY, CDR2 SVGAGI. The CDR3 is 15 residues long. V lost 4 bases and J lost 6, with 19 bases in between. CDR3 sequence reads: CASSCNSRGRSEQYF. For the CDR3, the DNA is TGTGCCAGCAGTTGCAATAGCAGAGGGCGCTCCGAGCAGTACTTC.

This chain connects TRBV2 to TRBJ2-2; no reliable D call. The CDR3 runs to 11 residues. V was pared by 7 bases and J by 5 bases, with 5 bases between. Germline-derived CDR1 and CDR2 are SNHLY and FYNNEI. The CDR3 loop reads CASKETGELFF. CDR3 nucleotide sequence: TGTGCCAGCAAGGAGACCGGGGAGCTGTTTTTT.

This clonotype was observed many times. The genes are TRBV20-1 and TRBJ2-1, with D possibly called TRBD1 or TRBD2 (5 bases each). The CDR3 length is 13 residues. Looked up from germline, CDR1 is DFQATT and CDR2 is SNEGSKA (reference sequence). Deletions cut 3 bases from V and 12 bases from J, with 18 bases between. The CDR3 is CSARGLGDGGQFF. CDR3 coding DNA: TGCAGTGCTAGGGGCCTGGGGGATGGGGGGCAGTTCTTC.

This clonotype was observed at least ten times. This chain connects TRBV7-3 to TRBJ2-3; D remains unclear. This CDR3 has 11 residues. CDR1 is SGHTA, CDR2 FQGTGA, per germline. Trimming took 6 bases from V and 4 from J, leaving 5 bases between them. This CDR3 is CASSQADTQYF. In DNA form, the CDR3 reads TGTGCCAGCAGTCAGGCAGATACGCAGTATTTT. The entire variable domain, with the rest obtained from reference TRBV7-3 and TRBJ2-3, is as follows: GAGVSQTPSNKVTEKGKYVELRCDPISGHTALYWYRQSLGQGPEFLIYFQGTGAADDSGLPNDRFFAVRPEGSVSTLKIQRTERGDSAVYLCASSQADTQYFGPGTRLTVL.

This clonotype occurred many times. The rearrangement links TRBV29-1 to TRBJ2-3; tentatively, D is TRBD2 (6 bases). CDR3 length: 15 residues. CDR1 is SQVTM and CDR2 is ANQGSEA in the germline V gene. V lost 3 bases and J 2 bases, leaving 15 bases between the germline ends. Written as DNA, the CDR3 is TGCAGCGTTGAGGGGGGACTTCACATCACAGATACGCAGTATTTT. Amino acids: CSVEGGLHITDTQYF.

This clonotype came up many times. The chain couples TRBV6-2 or TRBV6-3 to TRBJ2-7; 9 bases line up with TRBD2. The CDR3 length is 17 residues. J was trimmed by 0 bases and V by 2 bases; bases with no gene match: 8. Per the germline V gene, CDR1 is MNHEY and CDR2 is SVGEGT. The CDR3 loop reads CASSYKAGGYSSYEQYF. The DNA for the CDR3 is TGTGCCAGCAGTTACAAAGCGGGAGGTTATTCCTCCTACGAGCAGTACTTC.

This clonotype was seen only a few times. The CDR3 protein is CSARDLLGLATNEKLFF. DNA of the CDR3: TGCAGTGCTAGAGATCTCTTGGGCCTCGCAACTAATGAAAAACTGTTTTTT. The chain links TRBV20-1 to TRBJ1-4; no reliable D call. Germline V CDR1 and CDR2: DFQATT, SNEGSKA (reference sequence). V lost 0 bases to trimming and J lost 0 bases, with 14 bases between them. The CDR3 totals 17 residues.

In this sample, this clonotype turned up many times. The rearrangement joins TRBV30 to TRBJ2-1, with no clear D. The V and J ends lost 6 bases and 10 bases respectively, with 10 bases between them. CDR3 length: 10 amino acids. Germline assignment: CDR1 GTSNPN and CDR2 SVGIG (reference sequence). The CDR3 region is CACALGEQFF. The CDR3, as DNA: TGTGCCTGCGCTCTAGGAGAGCAGTTCTTC.

The chain recombines TRBV20-1 with TRBJ2-7; TRBD2 is a possible D gene (5 bases). V lost 4 bases, J lost 3 bases, and 13 bases lay in between. The CDR3 spans 13 residues. The V gene's germline CDR1 is DFQATT and CDR2 SNEGSKA (reference sequence). The CDR3 DNA reads TGCAGTGCTAAAAAGGTCGGGAACTACGAGCAGTACTTC. Protein: CSAKKVGNYEQYF.

This clonotype was recorded at least ten times. V gene TRBV12-3 or TRBV12-4 combines with J gene TRBJ2-1; no reliable D call. V lost 6 bases, J lost 1 base, and 16 bases lay in between. The CDR3 is 16 amino acids. The CDR3 DNA reads as TGTGCCAGCAGCCCAATCGGATGGCAGTCCTACAATGAGCAGTTCTTC. As protein: CASSPIGWQSYNEQFF.

This clonotype was picked up many times. The CDR3 sequence: CASSLNQGVEKLFF. Written as DNA, the CDR3 is TGTGCCAGCAGTTTAAACCAGGGTGTTGAAAAACTGTTTTTT. The chain is built from TRBV12-3 or TRBV12-4 and TRBJ1-4; D is perhaps TRBD1 (5 bases). The CDR3 covers 14 residues. Trimming cost V 2 bases and J 7 bases, with 11 bases left between them.

The genes are TRBV19 and TRBJ2-3, with D possibly being TRBD1 (5 bases). V dropped 4 bases and J dropped 8 bases, with 13 bases sitting between them. Germline loops: CDR1 LNHDA, CDR2 SQIVND (reference sequence). The CDR3 length is 13 residues. DNA of the CDR3: TGTGCCAGTAGTACAGAAGGGGCGGTTACGCAGTATTTT. Protein: CASSTEGAVTQYF.

The V gene is TRBV20-1, the J gene TRBJ2-7; D gene ambiguous. Looked up from germline, CDR1 is DFQATT and CDR2 is SNEGSKA (reference sequence). V was shortened by 5 bases and J by 7 bases, with 15 bases between the two germline ends. CDR3 length equals 12 residues. In DNA form, the CDR3 reads TGCAGTGCTGTCCCTGTTCTAGAAGAGCAGTACTTC. It encodes CSAVPVLEEQYF.

This clonotype was detected a few times. The rearrangement joins TRBV12-3 or TRBV12-4 to TRBJ2-5; the D is unclear. This CDR3 contains 15 residues. V lost 7 bases and J lost 5, with 20 bases in between. This chain's CDR3 is CASTKWGESRETQYF. The CDR3 DNA reads TGTGCCAGCACCAAATGGGGTGAATCGCGGGAGACCCAGTACTTC.

The chain combines TRBV11-2 with TRBJ1-4; D is unresolved. Germline V CDR1 and CDR2: SGHAT, FQNNGV. This CDR3 has 11 amino acids. Trimming took 3 bases from V and 8 from J, leaving 4 bases between them. The CDR3 region has the DNA TGTGCCAGCAGCTTCCAGGAAAAACTGTTTTTT. It codes for CASSFQEKLFF.

CDR3 residues: CASSPRQGRNTGELFF. CDR3 nucleotide sequence: TGTGCCAGCAGCCCCCGACAGGGGAGAAACACCGGGGAGCTGTTTTTT. This chain links TRBV7-9 with TRBJ2-2; 8 bases align to TRBD1. The junction had 7 bases not matched to a gene; V was cut back by 5 bases and J by 2 bases. The germline gives CDR1 SEHNR, CDR2 FQNEAQ (reference sequence). This CDR3 contains 16 residues.

The CDR3 DNA sequence: TGTGCCAGCAGCTTCGGACTAGCGGGAGTCCCCCGTGGAAATGAGCAGTTCTTC. Protein product: CASSFGLAGVPRGNEQFF. The chain employs TRBV5-6 and TRBJ2-1, with 13 bases fitting TRBD2. The CDR3 sequence is 18 residues long. CDR1 is SGHDT, CDR2 YYEEEE, per germline. The trim removed 2 bases at V and 7 bases at J, leaving 12 bases unmatched.

J is TRBJ2-3 and V is TRBV5-1; TRBD2 matches at 9 bases. The ends lost 3 bases at V and 1 base at J; junction bases unmatched: 6. CDR3 length: 16 amino acids. Germline assignment: CDR1 SGHRS and CDR2 YFSETQ. CDR3 DNA sequence: TGCGCCAGCAGCTCCTCATTAGCGGGAGGCACAGATACGCAGTATTTT. Amino acid sequence: CASSSSLAGGTDTQYF.

This clonotype was detected many times. The chain uses TRBV3-1 and TRBJ2-5; D is unresolved. The CDR3 contains 13 residues. V shed 6 bases and J shed 4 bases, with 12 bases lying between them. Germline V gene data show CDR1 as LGHDT and CDR2 as YNNKEL (reference sequence). The chain's CDR3 is CASRSQGGETQYF. In nucleotides, the CDR3 is TGTGCCAGCAGAAGCCAAGGCGGAGAGACCCAGTACTTC.

This clonotype was detected many times. The chain combines TRBV12-3 or TRBV12-4 with TRBJ2-3; the D call may be TRBD1 or TRBD2 (5 bases each). V was trimmed by 4 bases and J by 5 bases, leaving 13 bases between them. This CDR3 region has 14 residues. The CDR3 nucleotides read TGTGCCAGCAGTTGGGGACCGGCGGGAGATACGCAGTATTTT. The encoded protein is CASSWGPAGDTQYF.

This clonotype was seen at least ten times. The V and J genes are TRBV28 and TRBJ2-2, with D unresolved. The CDR3 runs to 17 residues. In germline, CDR1 is MDHEN, CDR2 SYDVKM. With 1 base removed from V and 6 bases from J, the gap between germline ends came to 18 bases. CDR3 nucleotides: TGTGCCAGCAGTTTATTTGGGCGCAACAGAAAATCCGGGGAGCTGTTTTTT. Translated, it gives CASSLFGRNRKSGELFF.

There are many counts of this clonotype. The chain carries TRBV24-1 and TRBJ2-7, with 11 nucleotides matching TRBD2. The CDR3 loop spans 13 amino acids. V shed 9 bases and J 7 bases; nucleotides not matched to a gene: 7. CDR1 is KGHDR and CDR2 is SFDVKD in the germline V gene. The CDR3: CATGTSGGREQYF. Here the CDR3 DNA reads TGTGCCACCGGCACTAGCGGGGGTCGAGAGCAGTACTTC.

This clonotype occurred a few times. V and J are TRBV6-4 and TRBJ1-2; D not resolved. Germline-derived CDR1 and CDR2 are MRHNA and SNTAGT. The CDR3 loop spans 12 amino acids. V was shortened by 2 bases and J by 6 bases, with 7 bases between the two germline ends. The CDR3 region is CASSDMQNGYTF. The CDR3 DNA reads as TGTGCCAGCAGTGACATGCAGAATGGCTACACCTTC.